The clone carrying this T cell receptor beta chain was found many times. No antigen is known for it. Researchers took RNA transcripts and amplified the TCR beta CDR3 regions from them. The HTBI primer set was used in a first-round RT-PCR of the TCR CDR3. TCRdb analysed the multiplex PCR reads with MiXCR anew, one entry per CDR3 protein. The sample holds 550,000 to 850,000 distinct CDR3 sequences; 18% are singletons and the top ten take 15% to 20%. The data are from a study of T cells in Graves' hyperthyroidism and ophthalmopathy. Germline V gene data show CDR1 as MNHEY and CDR2 as SMNVEV (reference sequence). V dropped 5 bases and J dropped 3; count of bases not matched to a gene: 7. The CDR3 extends over 15 amino acids. Study-level points and caveats: Also found in blood were most expanded thyroid clonotypes above 0.001.

A patient was excluded if there was uncontrolled infection, other autoimmune disease, pregnancy or lactation. The gene calls are TRBV27 and TRBJ2-7, with 10 bases aligning to TRBD2. Sequenced material: blood. The TCR was taken from a woman aged 45-65 years with Graves' hyperthyroidism that later progressed to Graves' ophthalmopathy. The CDR3 bases are TGTGCCAGCAGTCATCCGGGACTAGCGTTCTACGAGCAGTACTTC. Encoded protein: CASSHPGLAFYEQYF.